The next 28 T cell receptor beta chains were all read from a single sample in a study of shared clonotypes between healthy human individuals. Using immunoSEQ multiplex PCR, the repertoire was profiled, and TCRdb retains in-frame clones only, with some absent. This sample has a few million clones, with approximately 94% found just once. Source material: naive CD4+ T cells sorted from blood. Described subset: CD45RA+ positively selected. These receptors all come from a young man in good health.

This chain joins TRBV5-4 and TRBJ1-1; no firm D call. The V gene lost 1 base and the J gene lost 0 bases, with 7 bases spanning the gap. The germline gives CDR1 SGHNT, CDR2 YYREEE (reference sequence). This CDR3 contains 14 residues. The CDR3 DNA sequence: TGTGCCAGCAGCTTGTTGTTGATGAACACTGAAGCTTTCTTT. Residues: CASSLLLMNTEAFF.

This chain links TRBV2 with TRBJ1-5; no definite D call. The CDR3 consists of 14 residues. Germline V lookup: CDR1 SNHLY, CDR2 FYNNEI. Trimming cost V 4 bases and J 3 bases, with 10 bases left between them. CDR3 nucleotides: TGTGCCAGCAGTGGGGCGGTGCTCAATCAGCCCCAGCATTTT. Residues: CASSGAVLNQPQHF.

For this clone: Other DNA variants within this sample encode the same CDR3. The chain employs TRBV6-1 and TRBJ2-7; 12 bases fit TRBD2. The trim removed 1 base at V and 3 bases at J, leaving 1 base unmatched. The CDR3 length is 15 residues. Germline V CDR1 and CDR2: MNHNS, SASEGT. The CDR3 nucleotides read TGTGCCAGCAGTGAAGGGACTAGCGGGGACTACGAGCAGTACTTC. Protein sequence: CASSEGTSGDYEQYF.

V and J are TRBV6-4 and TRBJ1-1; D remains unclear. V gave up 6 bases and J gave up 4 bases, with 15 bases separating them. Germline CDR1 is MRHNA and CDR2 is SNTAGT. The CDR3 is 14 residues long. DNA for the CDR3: TGTGCCAGCAGGCTGGAGGCGGGGAGCACTGAAGCTTTCTTT. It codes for CASRLEAGSTEAFF.

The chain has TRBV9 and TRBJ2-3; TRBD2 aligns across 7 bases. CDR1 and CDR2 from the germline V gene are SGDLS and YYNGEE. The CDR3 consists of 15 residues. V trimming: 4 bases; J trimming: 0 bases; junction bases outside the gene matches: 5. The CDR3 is CASSLREGSTDTQYF. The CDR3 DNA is TGTGCCAGCAGCCTGAGGGAGGGCAGCACAGATACGCAGTATTTT.

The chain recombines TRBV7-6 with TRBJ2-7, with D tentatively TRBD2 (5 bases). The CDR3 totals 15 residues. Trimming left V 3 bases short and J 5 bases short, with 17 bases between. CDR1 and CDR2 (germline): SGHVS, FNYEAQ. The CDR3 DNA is TGTGCCAGCAGCTTGGACTTAACTATGTTCCACGAGCAGTACTTC. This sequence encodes CASSLDLTMFHEQYF.

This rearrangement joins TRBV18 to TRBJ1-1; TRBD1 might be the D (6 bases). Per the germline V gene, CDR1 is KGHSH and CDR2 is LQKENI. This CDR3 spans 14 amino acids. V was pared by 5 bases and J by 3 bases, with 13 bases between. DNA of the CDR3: TGTGCCAGCTCAACTTTAGGGGGTGACACTGAAGCTTTCTTT. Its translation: CASSTLGGDTEAFF.

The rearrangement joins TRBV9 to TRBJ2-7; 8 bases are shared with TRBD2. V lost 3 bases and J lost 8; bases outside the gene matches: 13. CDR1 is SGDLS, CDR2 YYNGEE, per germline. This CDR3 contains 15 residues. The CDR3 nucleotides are TGTGCCAGCAGCGAAACTAGCGGTCGGTGGGGGAAGCAGTACTTC. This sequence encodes CASSETSGRWGKQYF.

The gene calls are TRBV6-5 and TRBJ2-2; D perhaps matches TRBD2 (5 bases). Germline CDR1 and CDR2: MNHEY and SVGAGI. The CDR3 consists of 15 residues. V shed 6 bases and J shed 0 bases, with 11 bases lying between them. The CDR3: CASRRLNANTGELFF. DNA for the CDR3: TGTGCCAGCAGGCGACTAAACGCGAACACCGGGGAGCTGTTTTTT.

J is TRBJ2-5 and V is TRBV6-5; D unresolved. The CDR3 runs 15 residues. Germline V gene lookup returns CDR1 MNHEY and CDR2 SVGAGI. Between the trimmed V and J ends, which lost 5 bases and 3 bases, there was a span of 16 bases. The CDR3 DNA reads TGTGCCAGCAGTCCCTTGAGGCCCGGAAAAGAGACCCAGTACTTC. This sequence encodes CASSPLRPGKETQYF.

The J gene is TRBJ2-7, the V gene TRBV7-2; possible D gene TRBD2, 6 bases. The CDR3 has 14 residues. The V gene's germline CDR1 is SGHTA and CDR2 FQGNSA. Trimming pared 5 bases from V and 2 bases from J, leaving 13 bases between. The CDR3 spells CASSPGLGPYEQYF. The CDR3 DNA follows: TGTGCCAGCAGCCCGGGACTTGGACCCTACGAGCAGTACTTC.

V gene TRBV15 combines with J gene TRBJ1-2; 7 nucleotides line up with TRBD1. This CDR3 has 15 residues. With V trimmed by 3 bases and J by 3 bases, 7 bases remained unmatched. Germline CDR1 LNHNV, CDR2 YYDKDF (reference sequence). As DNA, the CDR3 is TGTGCCACCAGCAGGGTCAGGGGGAAGGACTATGGCTACACCTTC. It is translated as CATSRVRGKDYGYTF.

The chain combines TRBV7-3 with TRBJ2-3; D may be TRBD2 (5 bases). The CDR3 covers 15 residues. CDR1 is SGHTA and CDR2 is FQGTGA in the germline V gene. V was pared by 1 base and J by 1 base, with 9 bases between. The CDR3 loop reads CASSLRARGTDTQYF. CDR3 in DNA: TGTGCCAGCAGCTTAAGAGCGCGGGGCACAGATACGCAGTATTTT.

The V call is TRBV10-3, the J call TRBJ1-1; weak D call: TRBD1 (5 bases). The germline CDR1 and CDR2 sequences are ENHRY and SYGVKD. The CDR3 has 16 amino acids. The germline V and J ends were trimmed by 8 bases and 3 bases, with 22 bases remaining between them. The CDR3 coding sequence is TGTGCCATCGGGCGGGGCGCGGGGCCCTCCCACACTGAAGCTTTCTTT. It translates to CAIGRGAGPSHTEAFF.

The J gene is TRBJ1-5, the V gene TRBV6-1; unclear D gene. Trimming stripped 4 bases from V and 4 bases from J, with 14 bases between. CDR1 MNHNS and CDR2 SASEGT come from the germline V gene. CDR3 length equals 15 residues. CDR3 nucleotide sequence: TGTGCCAGCAGTGCGCCCTCAACCGGAAATCAGCCCCAGCATTTT. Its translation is CASSAPSTGNQPQHF.

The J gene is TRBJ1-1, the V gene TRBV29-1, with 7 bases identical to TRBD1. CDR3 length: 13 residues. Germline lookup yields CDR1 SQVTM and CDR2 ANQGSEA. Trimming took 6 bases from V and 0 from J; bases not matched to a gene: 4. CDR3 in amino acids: CSVRTGVNTEAFF. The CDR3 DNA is TGCAGCGTGCGGACAGGCGTGAACACTGAAGCTTTCTTT.

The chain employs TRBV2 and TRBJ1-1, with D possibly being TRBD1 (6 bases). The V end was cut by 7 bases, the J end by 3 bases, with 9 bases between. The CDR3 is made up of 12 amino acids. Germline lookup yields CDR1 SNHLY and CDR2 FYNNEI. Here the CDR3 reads CASTQGHTEAFF. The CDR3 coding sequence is TGTGCCAGCACTCAGGGGCACACTGAAGCTTTCTTT.

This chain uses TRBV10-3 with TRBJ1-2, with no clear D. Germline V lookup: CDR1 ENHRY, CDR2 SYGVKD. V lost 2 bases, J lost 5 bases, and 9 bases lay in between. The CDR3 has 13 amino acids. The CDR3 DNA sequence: TGTGCCATCAGTGAGAGGGAATTATATGGCTACACCTTC. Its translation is CAISERELYGYTF.

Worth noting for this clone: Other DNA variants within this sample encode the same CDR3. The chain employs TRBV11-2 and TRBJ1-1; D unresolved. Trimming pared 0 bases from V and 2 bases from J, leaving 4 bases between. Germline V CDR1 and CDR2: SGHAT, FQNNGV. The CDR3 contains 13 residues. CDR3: CASSLDRNTEAFF. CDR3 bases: TGTGCCAGCAGCTTAGACCGAAACACTGAAGCTTTCTTT. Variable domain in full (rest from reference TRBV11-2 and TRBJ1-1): EAGVAQSPRYKIIEKRQSVAFWCNPISGHATLYWYQQILGQGPKLLIQFQNNGVVDDSQLPKDRFSAERLKGVDSTLKIQPAKLEDSAVYLCASSLDRNTEAFFGQGTRLTVV.

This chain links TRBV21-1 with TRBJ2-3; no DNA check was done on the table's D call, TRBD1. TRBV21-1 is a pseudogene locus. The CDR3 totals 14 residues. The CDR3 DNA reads TGTGCCAGCAGCAAAGGGACATGCACAGATACGCAGTATTTT. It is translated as CASSKGTCTDTQYF.

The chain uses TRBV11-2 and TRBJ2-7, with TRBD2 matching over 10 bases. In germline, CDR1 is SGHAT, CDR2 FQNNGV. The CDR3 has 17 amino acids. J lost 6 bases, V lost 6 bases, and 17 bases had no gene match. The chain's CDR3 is CASSSGRSGGTFFEQYF. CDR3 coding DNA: TGTGCCAGCAGTTCCGGCCGTAGCGGGGGGACCTTTTTCGAGCAGTACTTC. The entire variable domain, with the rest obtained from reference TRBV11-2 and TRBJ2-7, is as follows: EAGVAQSPRYKIIEKRQSVAFWCNPISGHATLYWYQQILGQGPKLLIQFQNNGVVDDSQLPKDRFSAERLKGVDSTLKIQPAKLEDSAVYLCASSSGRSGGTFFEQYFGPGTRLTVT.

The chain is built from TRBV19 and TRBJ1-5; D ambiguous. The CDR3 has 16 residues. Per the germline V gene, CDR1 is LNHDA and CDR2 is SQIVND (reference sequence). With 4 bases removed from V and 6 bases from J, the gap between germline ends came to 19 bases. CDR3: CASSNLGGVKRQPQHF. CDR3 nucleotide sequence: TGTGCCAGTAGTAACCTCGGTGGGGTAAAACGTCAGCCCCAGCATTTT. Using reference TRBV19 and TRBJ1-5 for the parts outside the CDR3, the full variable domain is DGGITQSPKYLFRKEGQNVTLSCEQNLNHDAMYWYRQDPGQGLRLIYYSQIVNDFQKGDIAEGYSVSREKKESFPLTVTSAQKNPTAFYLCASSNLGGVKRQPQHFGDGTRLSIL.

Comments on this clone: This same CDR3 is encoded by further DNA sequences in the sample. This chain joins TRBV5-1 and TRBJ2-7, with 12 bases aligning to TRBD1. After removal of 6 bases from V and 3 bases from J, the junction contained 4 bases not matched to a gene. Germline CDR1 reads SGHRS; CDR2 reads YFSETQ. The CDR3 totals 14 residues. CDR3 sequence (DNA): TGCGCCAGCACCGGGACAGGGGGCAGCTACGAGCAGTACTTC. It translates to CASTGTGGSYEQYF.

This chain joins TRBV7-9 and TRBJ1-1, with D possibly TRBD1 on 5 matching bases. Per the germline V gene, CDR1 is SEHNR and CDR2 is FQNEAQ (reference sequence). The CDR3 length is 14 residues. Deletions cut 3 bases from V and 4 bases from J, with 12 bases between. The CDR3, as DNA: TGTGCCAGCAGCTTCGGGACTATGGGCACTGAAGCTTTCTTT. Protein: CASSFGTMGTEAFF. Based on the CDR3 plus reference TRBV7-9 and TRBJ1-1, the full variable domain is DTGVSQNPRHKITKRGQNVTFRCDPISEHNRLYWYRQTLGQGPEFLTYFQNEAQLEKSRLLSDRFSAERPKGSFSTLEIQRTEQGDSAMYLCASSFGTMGTEAFFGQGTRLTVV.

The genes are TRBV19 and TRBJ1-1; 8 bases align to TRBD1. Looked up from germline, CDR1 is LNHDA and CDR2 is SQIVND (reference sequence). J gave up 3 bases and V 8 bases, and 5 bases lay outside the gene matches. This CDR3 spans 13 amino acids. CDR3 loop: CASGQGGDTEAFF. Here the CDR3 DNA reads TGTGCCAGTGGACAGGGCGGGGACACTGAAGCTTTCTTT.

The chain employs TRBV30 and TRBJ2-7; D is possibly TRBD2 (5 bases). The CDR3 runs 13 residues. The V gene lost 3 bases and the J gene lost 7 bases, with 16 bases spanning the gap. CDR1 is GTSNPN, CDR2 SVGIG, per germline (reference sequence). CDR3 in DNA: TGTGCCTGGAGAAAGTCCAGTTCGGGGGAGCAGTACTTC. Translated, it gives CAWRKSSSGEQYF.

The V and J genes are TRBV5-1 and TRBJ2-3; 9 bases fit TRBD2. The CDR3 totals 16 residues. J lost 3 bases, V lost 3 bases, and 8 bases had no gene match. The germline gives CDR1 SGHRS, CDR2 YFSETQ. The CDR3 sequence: CASSSGGGAVTDTQYF. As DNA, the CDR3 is TGCGCCAGCAGCTCCGGCGGGGGGGCTGTAACAGATACGCAGTATTTT.

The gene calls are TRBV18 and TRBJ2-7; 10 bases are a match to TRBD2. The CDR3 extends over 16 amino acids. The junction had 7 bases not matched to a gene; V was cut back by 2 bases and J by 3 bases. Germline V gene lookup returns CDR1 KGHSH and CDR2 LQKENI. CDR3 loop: CASSPRLAGDHYEQYF. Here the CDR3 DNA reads TGTGCCAGCTCACCAAGGCTAGCGGGAGACCACTACGAGCAGTACTTC.